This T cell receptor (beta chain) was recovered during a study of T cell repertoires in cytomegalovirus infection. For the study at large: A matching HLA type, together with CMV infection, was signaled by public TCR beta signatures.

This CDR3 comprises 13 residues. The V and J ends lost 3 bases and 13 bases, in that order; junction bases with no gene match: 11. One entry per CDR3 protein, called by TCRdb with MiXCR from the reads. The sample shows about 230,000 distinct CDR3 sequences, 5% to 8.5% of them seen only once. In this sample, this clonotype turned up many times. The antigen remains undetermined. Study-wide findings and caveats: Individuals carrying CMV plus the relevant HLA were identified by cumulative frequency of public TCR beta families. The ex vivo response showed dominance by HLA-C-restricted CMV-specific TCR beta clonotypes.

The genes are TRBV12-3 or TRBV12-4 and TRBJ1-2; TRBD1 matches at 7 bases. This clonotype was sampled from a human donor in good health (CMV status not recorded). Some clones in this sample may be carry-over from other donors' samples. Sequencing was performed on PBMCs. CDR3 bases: TGTGCCAGCAGTTTTCGAGACAGGGAGTTCGGCACCTTC. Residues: CASSFRDREFGTF.